This T cell receptor (beta chain) was documented in a study of T cells expressing NK-cell markers. About the study: Sorted CD3+CD56+NKG2C+, CD3+CD56+NKG2C- and CD3+CD56-NKG2C+ T cells provided the TCR beta repertoires. Seven donors tested HCMV-seropositive and one tested seronegative among the eight sequenced.

Overall study findings and caveats: The share of CD8+ T cells held by dominant NKG2C+ clonotypes was roughly 1.0-8% in several donors.

About this clonotype itself: Its antigen is currently unknown.

TCRdb derives one entry per CDR3 protein from the 5' RACE reads, leaving out DNA. The specimen's table records about 430,000 distinct CDR3 sequences. Germline CDR1 is MNHEY and CDR2 is SVGEGT. The CDR3 totals 11 residues. This TCR derives from a woman aged 45-65 years in good health. V and J are TRBV6-2 or TRBV6-3 and TRBJ2-1; with no DNA, the TCRdb D assignment of TRBD1 cannot be verified. Source material: blood T cells: a sorted CD56 or NKG2C T cell subset, CD4+ or CD8+ T cells, or bulk PBMC T cells (not recorded which). The CDR3 sequence: CASSYTGGQFF.